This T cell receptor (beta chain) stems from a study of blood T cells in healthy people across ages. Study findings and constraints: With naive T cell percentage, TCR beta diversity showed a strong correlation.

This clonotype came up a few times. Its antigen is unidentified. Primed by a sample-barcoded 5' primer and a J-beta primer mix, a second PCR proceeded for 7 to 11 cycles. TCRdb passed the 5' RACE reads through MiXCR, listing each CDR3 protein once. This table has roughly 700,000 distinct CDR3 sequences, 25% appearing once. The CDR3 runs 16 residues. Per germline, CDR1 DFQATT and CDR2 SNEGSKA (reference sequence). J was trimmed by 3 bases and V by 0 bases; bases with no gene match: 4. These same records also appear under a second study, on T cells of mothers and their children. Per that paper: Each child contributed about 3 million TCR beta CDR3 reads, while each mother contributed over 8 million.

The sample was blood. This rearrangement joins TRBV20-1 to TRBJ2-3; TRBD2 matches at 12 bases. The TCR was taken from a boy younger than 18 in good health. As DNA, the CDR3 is TGCAGTGCTAGAGAAGCGACTAGCGGGAGAACAGATACGCAGTATTTT. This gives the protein CSAREATSGRTDTQYF.